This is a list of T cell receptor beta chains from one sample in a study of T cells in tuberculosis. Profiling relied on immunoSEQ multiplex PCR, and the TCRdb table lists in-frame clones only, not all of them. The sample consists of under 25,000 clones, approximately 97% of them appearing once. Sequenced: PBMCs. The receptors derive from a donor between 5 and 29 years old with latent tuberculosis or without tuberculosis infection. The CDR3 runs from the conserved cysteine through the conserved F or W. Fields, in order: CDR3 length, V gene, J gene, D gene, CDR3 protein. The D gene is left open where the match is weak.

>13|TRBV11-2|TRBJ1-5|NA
CASSLVWSEPQHF
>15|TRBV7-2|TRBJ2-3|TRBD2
CASSSRTSGTDTQYF
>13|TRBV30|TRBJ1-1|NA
CAWSVLSGGEAFF
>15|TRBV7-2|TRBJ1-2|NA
CASRLDLPTDYGYTF
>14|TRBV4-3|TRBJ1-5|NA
CASSQGPGRQPQHF
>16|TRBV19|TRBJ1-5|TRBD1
CARPGQGACSNQPQHF
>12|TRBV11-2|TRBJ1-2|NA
CASSRTAYGYTF
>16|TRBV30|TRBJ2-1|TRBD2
CAWSVRRAGGDNEQFF
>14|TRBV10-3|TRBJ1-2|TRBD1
CAISALEGAEGYTF
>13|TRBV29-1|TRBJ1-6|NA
CSVAQEYNSPLHF
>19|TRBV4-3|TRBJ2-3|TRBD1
CASSQSPGQVPTSTDTQYF
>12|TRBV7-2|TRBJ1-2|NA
CASSSSNYGYTF
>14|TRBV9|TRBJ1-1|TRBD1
CASSVDQGATEAFF
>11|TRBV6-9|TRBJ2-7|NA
CASSYEREQYF
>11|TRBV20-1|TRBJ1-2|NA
CSLSGRYGYTF
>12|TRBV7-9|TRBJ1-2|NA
CASSPIRLGYTF
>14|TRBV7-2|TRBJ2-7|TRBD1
CASSLGQGGYEQYF
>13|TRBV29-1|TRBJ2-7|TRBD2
CSAAGSGGYEQYF
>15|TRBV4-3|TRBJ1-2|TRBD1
CASSQPTGDGYGYTF
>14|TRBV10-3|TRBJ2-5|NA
CAISDSTGPKTQYF
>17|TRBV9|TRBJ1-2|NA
CASSVVSAIDMDYGYTF
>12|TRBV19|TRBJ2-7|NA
CATSSGAYEQYF
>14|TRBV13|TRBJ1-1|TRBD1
CASSLGQGAGEAFF
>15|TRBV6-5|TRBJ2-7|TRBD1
CASSPDRGLIYEQYF
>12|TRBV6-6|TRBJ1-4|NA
CAIGGDDEKLFF
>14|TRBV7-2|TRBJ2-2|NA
CASSPDSNTGELFF
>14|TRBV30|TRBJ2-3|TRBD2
CAWSRSGITDTQYF
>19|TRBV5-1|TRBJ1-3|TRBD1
CASSYYGQGDYLSGNTIYF
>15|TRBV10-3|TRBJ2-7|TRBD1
CAISSGTGGSYEQYF
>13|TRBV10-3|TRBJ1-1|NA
CAISGTHNTEAFF
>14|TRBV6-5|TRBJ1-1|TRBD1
CASSYSQGATEAFF
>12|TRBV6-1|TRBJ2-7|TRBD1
CASNRGLYEQYF
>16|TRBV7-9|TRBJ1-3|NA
CASSIQSTSSGNTIYF
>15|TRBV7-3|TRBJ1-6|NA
CASSELPPYNSPLHF
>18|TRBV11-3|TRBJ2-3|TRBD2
CASSLGLGTSVYTDTQYF
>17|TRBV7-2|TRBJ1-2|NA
CASSEQPRRGDHYGYTF
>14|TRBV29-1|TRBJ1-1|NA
CSVQLQFSNTEAFF
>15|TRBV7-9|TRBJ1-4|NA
CASSMDGAANEKLFF
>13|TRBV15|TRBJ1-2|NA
CATSRDLQYGYTF
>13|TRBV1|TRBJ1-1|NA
CTSSHGRNTEAFF
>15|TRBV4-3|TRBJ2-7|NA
CASSQEGRGSYEQYF
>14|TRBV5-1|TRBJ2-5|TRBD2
CASSLAGTQETQYF
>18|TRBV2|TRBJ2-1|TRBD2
CASSDPPWSGGPYNEQFF
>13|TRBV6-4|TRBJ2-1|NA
CASSDSTTNEQFF
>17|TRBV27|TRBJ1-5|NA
CASSSSSGQTSNQPQHF
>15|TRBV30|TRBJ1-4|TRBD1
CASTLGTAINEKLFF
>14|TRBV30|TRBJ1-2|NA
CAWSHLAGNYGYTF
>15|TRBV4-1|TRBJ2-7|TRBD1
CASSHPGQGSYEQYF
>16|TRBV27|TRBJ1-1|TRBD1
CASSRTRGARNTEAFF
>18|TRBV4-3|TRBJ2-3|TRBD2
CASSQDEAGASSTDTQYF
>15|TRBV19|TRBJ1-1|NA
CASSTETWRGTEAFF
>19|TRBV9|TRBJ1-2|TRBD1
CASSGSSLDRGRDGYGYTF